These 23 T cell receptor beta chains came from one sample sequenced in a study of response to subunit inactivated influenza vaccine. Each CDR3 protein gets one entry after TCRdb re-called the RT-PCR reads with MiXCR. The table lists over 800,000 distinct CDR3 sequences, approximately 21% of them singletons, with roughly a tenth in the top ten. Here the sequenced sample was PBMCs from blood, taken approximately 5 days after vaccination. These receptors all stem from a man between 45 and 60 years old who received an inactivated influenza vaccine.

This clonotype showed up just a few times. As DNA, the CDR3 is TGCAGTGCTGCACTTTCGGACAGGATCTCCTACGAGCAGTACTTC. This gives the protein CSAALSDRISYEQYF. This chain connects TRBV20-1 to TRBJ2-7; 7 nucleotides line up with TRBD1. This CDR3 region has 15 residues. With V trimmed by 5 bases and J by 0 bases, 10 bases remained unmatched. In germline, CDR1 is DFQATT, CDR2 SNEGSKA (reference sequence).

This clonotype has a handful of counts. The V and J genes are TRBV30 and TRBJ2-7; 10 positions match TRBD2. V shed 4 bases and J 3 bases; nucleotides not matched to a gene: 0. The CDR3 is 12 residues long. The germline CDR1 and CDR2 sequences are GTSNPN and SVGIG (reference sequence). CDR3: CAWTSGGYEQYF. CDR3 DNA sequence: TGTGCCTGGACTAGCGGGGGCTACGAGCAGTACTTC.

This clonotype was detected only a few times. J is TRBJ2-1 and V is TRBV14, with D possibly being TRBD1 or TRBD2 (6 bases each). The V and J ends lost 4 bases and 4 bases respectively, with 17 bases between them. This CDR3 has 16 residues. Germline loops: CDR1 SGHDN, CDR2 FVKESK. CDR3 amino acids: CASSLRLGGQYNEQFF. The CDR3 DNA reads as TGTGCCAGCAGCCTGAGGCTGGGGGGACAATACAATGAGCAGTTCTTC.

This clonotype occurred a few times. This sequence joins TRBV5-1 and TRBJ2-3; D remains unclear. The V gene's germline CDR1 is SGHRS and CDR2 YFSETQ. CDR3 size: 14 residues. Trimming pared 0 bases from V and 1 base from J, leaving 6 bases between. CDR3 sequence reads: CASSLGSRTDTQYF. For the CDR3, the DNA is TGCGCCAGCAGCTTGGGCAGCCGCACAGATACGCAGTATTTT.

The gene calls are TRBV5-1 and TRBJ2-1; 10 positions match TRBD1. The CDR3 is made up of 19 amino acids. Per germline, CDR1 SGHRS and CDR2 YFSETQ. V was clipped by 4 bases and J by 1 base; unmatched bases: 14. CDR3 sequence reads: CASSLTGGNNLQSYNEQFF. In DNA form, the CDR3 reads TGCGCCAGCAGCCTGACAGGGGGCAACAATTTGCAATCCTACAATGAGCAGTTCTTC.

The V call is TRBV10-3, the J call TRBJ2-1; the match to TRBD1 covers 12 bases. This CDR3 region has 14 residues. The trim removed 7 bases at V and 8 bases at J, leaving 6 bases unmatched. Germline loops: CDR1 ENHRY, CDR2 SYGVKD. The CDR3 nucleotides are TGTGCCATCAATATGGGACAGGGGGCTGATGAGCAGTTCTTC. Translating it yields CAINMGQGADEQFF.

J is TRBJ2-1 and V is TRBV4-1; unclear D gene. Germline CDR1 and CDR2: MGHRA and YSYEKL. Trimming shortened V by 1 base and J by 2 bases, and 6 bases separated the two germline ends. The CDR3 has 14 amino acids. CDR3 amino acids: CASSQGGTYNEQFF. CDR3 coding DNA: TGCGCCAGCAGCCAAGGGGGAACCTACAATGAGCAGTTCTTC.

As concerns this clonotype: Sequence at one end of the junction differs from germline and may be a read error. V and J are TRBV20-1 and TRBJ2-5; D ambiguous. Per the germline V gene, CDR1 is DFQATT and CDR2 is SNEGSKA (reference sequence). This CDR3 spans 15 amino acids. DNA for the CDR3: TGCAGTGCAAGAGTACAGTATCCTTGGGCAGAGACCCAGTACTTC. Protein sequence: CSARVQYPWAETQYF.

The V call is TRBV20-1, the J call TRBJ2-7, with TRBD2 matching over 7 bases. Looked up from germline, CDR1 is DFQATT and CDR2 is SNEGSKA (reference sequence). The ends lost 0 bases at V and 0 bases at J; junction bases unmatched: 5. The CDR3 covers 15 residues. CDR3 in amino acids: CSARDASGVSYEQYF. CDR3 nucleotide sequence: TGCAGTGCTAGAGATGCTAGCGGTGTCTCCTACGAGCAGTACTTC.

The CDR3 sequence: CASSLSIHEETQYF. The CDR3 DNA reads TGTGCCAGCAGCTTGTCCATACATGAAGAGACCCAGTACTTC. The chain joins TRBV5-5 to TRBJ2-5; D is undetermined. Trimming pared 1 base from V and 3 bases from J, leaving 10 bases between. This CDR3 spans 14 amino acids. The germline V gene encodes CDR1 SGHKS and CDR2 YYEKEE (reference sequence).

This clonotype has a single count. The rearrangement links TRBV10-3 to TRBJ1-3; D unresolved. Deletions cut 0 bases from V and 2 bases from J, with 11 bases between. This CDR3 region has 16 residues. CDR1 and CDR2 (germline): ENHRY, SYGVKD. The CDR3 loop is CAISESSGGPGNTIYF. Written as DNA, the CDR3 is TGTGCCATCAGTGAGTCGTCCGGAGGGCCTGGAAACACCATATATTTT.

The chain joins TRBV5-1 to TRBJ2-7; possibly TRBD1 for D (5 bases). The germline V gene encodes CDR1 SGHRS and CDR2 YFSETQ. Deletions cut 4 bases from V and 2 bases from J, with 13 bases between. This CDR3 region has 14 residues. The CDR3 sequence: CASSETARAYEQYF. Here the CDR3 DNA reads TGCGCCAGCAGCGAGACAGCTAGGGCCTACGAGCAGTACTTC.

The gene calls are TRBV4-2 and TRBJ2-3; D unresolved. The CDR3 spans 15 residues. Trimming cost V 0 bases and J 5 bases, with 12 bases left between them. Looked up from germline, CDR1 is LGHNA and CDR2 is YNFKEQ. CDR3: CASSQDVAVGDTQYF. As DNA, the CDR3 is TGTGCCAGCAGCCAAGATGTTGCAGTTGGAGATACGCAGTATTTT.

This sequence joins TRBV7-9 and TRBJ2-3, with a possible D match to TRBD2 (6 bases). CDR1 is SEHNR and CDR2 is FQNEAQ in the germline V gene (reference sequence). V was clipped by 5 bases and J by 3 bases, with 18 bases between them. The CDR3 contains 16 residues. The CDR3 DNA is TGTGCCAGCAGCGCTCCGGGACTCAAGATAACAGATACGCAGTATTTT. As protein: CASSAPGLKITDTQYF.

The chain uses TRBV29-1 and TRBJ2-7; the D call may be TRBD1 or TRBD2 (5 bases each). The V gene lost 0 bases and the J gene lost 0 bases, with 12 bases spanning the gap. The CDR3 extends over 15 amino acids. CDR1 and CDR2 (germline): SQVTM, ANQGSEA. The CDR3 bases are TGCAGCGTTGAAGATGGGACCGCAGGCTCCTACGAGCAGTACTTC. Amino acids: CSVEDGTAGSYEQYF.

This clonotype has just a few counts. V and J are TRBV7-8 and TRBJ1-5; tentatively, D is TRBD1 (6 bases). V was pared by 1 base and J by 11 bases, with 18 bases between. The CDR3 is 15 amino acids. Germline assignment: CDR1 SGHVS and CDR2 FQNEAQ. DNA of the CDR3: TGTGCCAGCAGCTTAGAAGGGACACCGCCGAAGTCCCAGCATTTT. Encoded protein: CASSLEGTPPKSQHF.

As for this clonotype: A junction boundary mismatches the germline segment, possibly from a read error. This chain links TRBV28 with TRBJ2-1, with 10 nucleotides matching TRBD1. Germline CDR1 reads MDHEN; CDR2 reads SYDVKM. The length of the CDR3 is 15 residues. The CDR3, as DNA: TGTGCCAGAAGTTTAACGACAGGGGGCAACAATGAGCAGTTCTTC. This gives the protein CARSLTTGGNNEQFF. The entire variable domain, with the rest obtained from reference TRBV28 and TRBJ2-1, is as follows: DVKVTQSSRYLVKRTGEKVFLECVQDMDHENMFWYRQDPGLGLRLIYFSYDVKMKEKGDIPEGYSVSREKKERFSLILESASTNQTSMYLCARSLTTGGNNEQFFGPGTRLTVL.

The chain recombines TRBV2 with TRBJ2-7; 8 bases match TRBD1. This CDR3 spans 14 amino acids. Losses at the gene ends were 5 bases for V and 2 bases for J; bases not matched to a gene: 5. Per germline, CDR1 SNHLY and CDR2 FYNNEI. The DNA of the CDR3 is TGTGCCAGCAGTTGGGACAGGCCAACCTACGAGCAGTACTTC. This gives the protein CASSWDRPTYEQYF.

The table lists this clonotype with a few counts. The genes are TRBV6-1 and TRBJ2-4; TRBD2 matches 7 bases. Per germline, CDR1 MNHNS and CDR2 SASEGT. The CDR3 is 16 amino acids. Trimming took 6 bases from V and 7 from J; bases not matched to a gene: 15. CDR3 residues: CASRPTSLKKRNIQYF. The CDR3 region has the DNA TGTGCCAGCAGACCGACTAGCCTTAAGAAAAGGAACATTCAGTACTTC.

This clonotype occurred a few times. V gene TRBV7-2 combines with J gene TRBJ2-2; D not resolved. Trimming removed 2 bases at V and 6 bases at J, with 10 bases between. Germline V gives CDR1 SGHTA, CDR2 FQGNSA. CDR3 length: 14 residues. The CDR3 bases are TGTGCCAGCAGCTTAAGGAGATTTCCCGGGGAGCTGTTTTTT. Protein sequence: CASSLRRFPGELFF.

This clonotype has a handful of counts. This sequence joins TRBV4-3 and TRBJ2-2, with TRBD2 identical over 7 bases. Germline V lookup: CDR1 LGHNA, CDR2 YSLEER. This CDR3 has 14 amino acids. V was clipped by 1 base and J by 8 bases; unmatched bases: 4. DNA of the CDR3: TGCGCCAGCAGCCAAGGAAGCGGGACTGGGGAGCTGTTTTTT. This encodes CASSQGSGTGELFF.

This clonotype has a count of ten or more. This sequence joins TRBV7-6 and TRBJ2-3; TRBD2 aligns across 7 bases. The CDR3 length is 15 residues. V trimming: 5 bases; J trimming: 5 bases; junction bases outside the gene matches: 10. Germline V gene lookup returns CDR1 SGHVS and CDR2 FNYEAQ. The CDR3 loop is CASSGLGSGVDTQYF. DNA for the CDR3: TGTGCCAGCAGCGGGCTTGGAAGCGGGGTAGATACGCAGTATTTT. The variable domain in full, with the rest retrieved from reference TRBV7-6 and TRBJ2-3, is GAGVSQSPRYKVTKRGQDVALRCDPISGHVSLYWYRQALGQGPEFLTYFNYEAQQDKSGLPNDRFSAERPEGSISTLTIQRTEQRDSAMYRCASSGLGSGVDTQYFGPGTRLTVL.

The J gene is TRBJ2-7, the V gene TRBV11-2; D assignment may be TRBD1 or TRBD2 (6 bases each). The length of the CDR3 is 16 residues. Looked up from germline, CDR1 is SGHAT and CDR2 is FQNNGV. V shed 0 bases and J shed 4 bases, with 16 bases lying between them. As DNA, the CDR3 is TGTGCCAGCAGCTTAGATCATGGCGGGACAACATACGAGCAGTACTTC. It specifies CASSLDHGGTTYEQYF. Filled out from reference TRBV11-2 and TRBJ2-7, the complete variable domain reads EAGVAQSPRYKIIEKRQSVAFWCNPISGHATLYWYQQILGQGPKLLIQFQNNGVVDDSQLPKDRFSAERLKGVDSTLKIQPAKLEDSAVYLCASSLDHGGTTYEQYFGPGTRLTVT.